These T cell receptor beta chains were read from a single sample in a study of radiation and T cells in renal cell carcinoma. Measured with immunoSEQ multiplex PCR; TCRdb has only the in-frame clones, and not every one. This sample has tens of thousands of clones, with roughly 79% found just once. Sequencing was performed on blood, taken from a patient whose treatment included radiotherapy and nephrectomy. These receptors were collected from a man in his 60s with renal cell carcinoma. The CDR3 runs from the conserved cysteine through the conserved F or W. The order of the fields is D gene, clone size, V gene, J gene, CDR3 protein, CDR3 DNA. D genes are given only for firm matches. Size tells how often a clone was seen (once, few, many) or the class of an expanded clone, and some rows leave it out.

d_gene: NA; abundance: NA; v_gene: TRBV15; j_gene: TRBJ2-7; CDR3aa: CATGDFQDSYEQYF; CDR3nt: TGTGCCACCGGGGACTTCCAGGACTCCTACGAGCAGTACTTC
d_gene: NA; abundance: NA; v_gene: TRBV18; j_gene: TRBJ2-1; CDR3aa: CASSPDPGSYNEQFF; CDR3nt: TGTGCCAGCTCACCGGACCCAGGCTCCTACAATGAGCAGTTCTTC
d_gene: NA; abundance: once; v_gene: TRBV7-6; j_gene: TRBJ1-2; CDR3aa: CASSLATGTWPESYGYTF; CDR3nt: TGTGCCAGTAGCTTAGCGACCGGGACATGGCCCGAAAGCTATGGCTACACCTTC
d_gene: NA; abundance: NA; v_gene: TRBV7-2; j_gene: TRBJ1-5; CDR3aa: CASSSIINQPQHF; CDR3nt: TGTGCCAGCAGCTCCATAATCAATCAGCCCCAGCATTTT
d_gene: NA; abundance: NA; v_gene: TRBV28; j_gene: TRBJ2-7; CDR3aa: CASRSYHEQYF; CDR3nt: TGTGCCAGCAGATCGTACCACGAGCAGTACTTC
d_gene: NA; abundance: NA; v_gene: TRBV19; j_gene: TRBJ2-3; CDR3aa: CASSRGLDTDTQYF; CDR3nt: TGTGCCAGTAGTCGGGGTTTGGACACAGATACGCAGTATTTT
d_gene: TRBD2; abundance: NA; v_gene: TRBV10-3; j_gene: TRBJ2-3; CDR3aa: CAIRTSTAGTDTQYF; CDR3nt: TGTGCCATCCGGACTAGCACTGCCGGCACAGATACGCAGTATTTT
d_gene: NA; abundance: NA; v_gene: TRBV29-1; j_gene: TRBJ1-5; CDR3aa: CSVGTSGDQPQHF; CDR3nt: TGCAGCGTTGGGACATCCGGCGATCAGCCCCAGCATTTT
d_gene: TRBD2; abundance: NA; v_gene: TRBV5-1; j_gene: TRBJ2-3; CDR3aa: CASSWTSGSGSDTQYF; CDR3nt: TGCGCCAGCAGCTGGACTAGCGGGTCCGGGTCAGATACGCAGTATTTT
d_gene: TRBD1; abundance: NA; v_gene: TRBV15; j_gene: TRBJ1-5; CDR3aa: CATSREGRGNQPQHF; CDR3nt: TGTGCCACCAGCAGAGAGGGCAGGGGGAATCAGCCCCAGCATTTT
d_gene: NA; abundance: few; v_gene: TRBV29-1; j_gene: TRBJ1-1; CDR3aa: CSVLTGTEAFF; CDR3nt: TGCAGCGTCTTAACAGGGACTGAAGCTTTCTTT
d_gene: TRBD1; abundance: NA; v_gene: TRBV7-2; j_gene: TRBJ1-2; CDR3aa: CASSSTGWEGYTF; CDR3nt: TGTGCCAGCAGCTCGACAGGGTGGGAAGGCTACACCTTC
d_gene: NA; abundance: few; v_gene: TRBV4-3; j_gene: TRBJ2-7; CDR3aa: CASSQDASDTYEQYF; CDR3nt: TGCGCCAGCAGCCAAGACGCTAGCGACACCTACGAGCAGTACTTC
d_gene: NA; abundance: few; v_gene: TRBV13; j_gene: TRBJ1-2; CDR3aa: CASSLEDSTNYGYTF; CDR3nt: TGTGCCAGCAGCTTAGAAGACAGCACTAACTATGGCTACACCTTC
d_gene: NA; abundance: NA; v_gene: TRBV29-1; j_gene: TRBJ2-2; CDR3aa: CSGGTGELFF; CDR3nt: TGCAGCGGTGGGACCGGGGAGCTGTTTTTT
d_gene: NA; abundance: NA; v_gene: TRBV5-1; j_gene: TRBJ2-2; CDR3aa: CASSLDRPTDRAGELFF; CDR3nt: TGCGCCAGCAGCTTGGACCGCCCAACAGATAGAGCCGGGGAGCTGTTTTTT
d_gene: TRBD1; abundance: NA; v_gene: TRBV19; j_gene: TRBJ1-5; CDR3aa: CASSMGTGSWGNQPQHF; CDR3nt: TGTGCCAGTAGTATGGGGACAGGGTCATGGGGCAATCAGCCCCAGCATTTT
d_gene: NA; abundance: NA; v_gene: TRBV7-8; j_gene: TRBJ2-4; CDR3aa: CASSLAWDIQYF; CDR3nt: TGTGCCAGCAGCTTAGCGTGGGACATTCAGTACTTC
d_gene: NA; abundance: NA; v_gene: TRBV9; j_gene: TRBJ2-2; CDR3aa: CASSVVSTGELFF; CDR3nt: TGTGCCAGCAGCGTAGTGAGTACCGGGGAGCTGTTTTTT
d_gene: NA; abundance: NA; v_gene: TRBV6-5; j_gene: TRBJ2-2; CDR3aa: CASRGVSNTGELFF; CDR3nt: TGTGCCAGCAGAGGTGTATCGAACACCGGGGAGCTGTTTTTT
d_gene: NA; abundance: NA; v_gene: TRBV6-4; j_gene: TRBJ1-5; CDR3aa: CASSPGVNQPQHF; CDR3nt: TGTGCCAGCAGTCCAGGGGTCAATCAGCCCCAGCATTTT
d_gene: NA; abundance: NA; v_gene: TRBV6-8; j_gene: TRBJ1-1; CDR3aa: CASRSFTEAFF; CDR3nt: TGTGCCAGCAGATCTTTCACTGAAGCTTTCTTT
d_gene: NA; abundance: NA; v_gene: TRBV11-2; j_gene: TRBJ2-3; CDR3aa: CASSPVQDTDTQYF; CDR3nt: TGTGCCAGCAGCCCAGTCCAGGACACAGATACGCAGTATTTT
d_gene: TRBD2; abundance: NA; v_gene: TRBV27; j_gene: TRBJ2-1; CDR3aa: CASSIIAGLSYNEQFF; CDR3nt: TGTGCCAGCAGTATCATAGCGGGCCTTTCCTACAATGAGCAGTTCTTC
d_gene: NA; abundance: NA; v_gene: TRBV27; j_gene: TRBJ2-3; CDR3aa: CASSLWGGNTDTQYF; CDR3nt: TGTGCCAGCAGTTTGTGGGGCGGGAACACAGATACGCAGTATTTT
d_gene: NA; abundance: NA; v_gene: TRBV4-3; j_gene: TRBJ1-5; CDR3aa: CASSLNLDRQQPQHF; CDR3nt: TGCGCCAGCAGCCTAAACCTTGACAGGCAACAGCCCCAGCATTTT
d_gene: NA; abundance: few; v_gene: TRBV2; j_gene: TRBJ2-1; CDR3aa: CASSPGPYGNEQFF; CDR3nt: TGTGCCAGCAGCCCGGGACCCTACGGGAATGAGCAGTTCTTC
d_gene: TRBD2; abundance: NA; v_gene: TRBV7-3; j_gene: TRBJ2-3; CDR3aa: CASSSVSGSGDTQYF; CDR3nt: TGTGCCAGCAGCTCCGTAAGCGGGAGTGGCGATACGCAGTATTTT
d_gene: NA; abundance: NA; v_gene: TRBV7-2; j_gene: TRBJ2-6; CDR3aa: CASSFSRSGANVLTF; CDR3nt: TGTGCCAGCAGCTTCTCGCGCTCTGGGGCCAACGTCCTGACTTTC
d_gene: NA; abundance: NA; v_gene: TRBV19; j_gene: TRBJ2-2; CDR3aa: CASSIQGMANTGELFF; CDR3nt: TGTGCCAGTAGTATTCAGGGGATGGCGAACACCGGGGAGCTGTTTTTT
d_gene: NA; abundance: NA; v_gene: TRBV7-9; j_gene: TRBJ1-2; CDR3aa: CASSLDMSDGYTF; CDR3nt: TGTGCCAGCAGCTTAGACATGTCGGATGGCTACACCTTC
d_gene: NA; abundance: NA; v_gene: TRBV14; j_gene: TRBJ2-5; CDR3aa: CASSPGHLQETQYF; CDR3nt: TGTGCCAGCAGCCCGGGACACCTACAAGAGACCCAGTACTTC
d_gene: NA; abundance: NA; v_gene: TRBV7-6; j_gene: TRBJ2-2; CDR3aa: CASSRVPTGELFF; CDR3nt: TGTGCCAGCAGCAGAGTACCCACCGGAGAGCTGTTTTTT
d_gene: TRBD2; abundance: NA; v_gene: TRBV2; j_gene: TRBJ2-1; CDR3aa: CASKSSGGIYEQFF; CDR3nt: TGTGCCAGCAAGTCATCGGGGGGGATTTATGAGCAGTTCTTC
d_gene: TRBD1; abundance: NA; v_gene: TRBV19; j_gene: TRBJ1-1; CDR3aa: CASTPGGRTEAFF; CDR3nt: TGTGCCAGTACCCCAGGGGGTCGCACTGAAGCTTTCTTT
d_gene: NA; abundance: NA; v_gene: TRBV19; j_gene: TRBJ1-6; CDR3aa: CASSLGGQSNSPLHF; CDR3nt: TGTGCCAGTAGCCTTGGAGGACAGAGTAATTCACCCCTCCACTTT
d_gene: NA; abundance: NA; v_gene: TRBV5-4; j_gene: TRBJ2-3; CDR3aa: CASSGAGWDPSTDTQYF; CDR3nt: TGTGCCAGCAGCGGGGCGGGATGGGACCCTAGCACAGATACGCAGTATTTT
d_gene: NA; abundance: NA; v_gene: TRBV5-4; j_gene: TRBJ2-5; CDR3aa: CASSPDRDRQETQYF; CDR3nt: TGTGCCAGCAGCCCGGACAGAGATAGACAAGAGACCCAGTACTTC
d_gene: NA; abundance: NA; v_gene: TRBV14; j_gene: TRBJ2-3; CDR3aa: CASSQQGFTDTQYF; CDR3nt: TGTGCCAGCAGCCAACAGGGATTCACAGATACGCAGTATTTT
d_gene: NA; abundance: NA; v_gene: TRBV7-9; j_gene: TRBJ1-6; CDR3aa: CASSFYNSPLHF; CDR3nt: TGTGCCAGCAGCTTTTATAATTCACCCCTCCACTTT
d_gene: TRBD2; abundance: NA; v_gene: TRBV12-5; j_gene: TRBJ2-1; CDR3aa: CASGFSPSSGTSGSGNQFF; CDR3nt: TGTGCTAGTGGTTTCAGCCCCTCCTCGGGGACTAGCGGGAGCGGGAATCAGTTCTTC
d_gene: TRBD1; abundance: NA; v_gene: TRBV6-5; j_gene: TRBJ1-2; CDR3aa: CASSLQGLDGYTF; CDR3nt: TGTGCCAGCAGTTTACAGGGGTTGGATGGCTACACCTTC